This T cell receptor (beta chain) stems from a study of cytotoxic CD8 clonotypes in ibrutinib-treated CLL. Study context: Response sampling took place at median around 13 months of treatment, range 6 to 36.

TCRdb keeps only in-frame clones here, not all; method: immunoSEQ multiplex PCR. The table includes roughly 40,000 clones, nearly 70% detected once. Study outcomes and limitations: Clonality was elevated at ibrutinib response and had returned toward baseline at progression. Stable or contracted on treatment, public clonotypes were also uncommon.

V lost 6 bases, J lost 1 base, and 18 bases lay in between. This CDR3 spans 17 amino acids. Germline CDR1 is LNHDA and CDR2 is SQIVND (reference sequence). Only one count was recorded for this clone. The antigen is undetermined. This sequence originates from a human donor with chronic lymphocytic leukemia. The sample in question was PBMCs, obtained after 12 months of ibrutinib treatment. J is TRBJ2-2 and V is TRBV19; D remains unclear. The chain's CDR3 is CASRITVGRKNTGELFF. DNA for the CDR3: TGTGCCAGTAGGATAACAGTTGGGCGGAAGAACACCGGGGAGCTGTTTTTT.